The 29 T cell receptor beta chains presented below share a single source sample, sequenced in a study of cytomegalovirus exposure and HLA in healthy donors. PCR employed 60 Vbeta and 13 Jbeta primers. The protocol was immunoSEQ multiplex PCR, while the TCRdb copy is restricted to in-frame clones and leaves out a portion. The data contain roughly 240,000 clones, 80% to 90% of them singletons. Sequences were obtained from PBMCs. These TCRs come from a girl aged 2 to 9 in good health and CMV-seronegative.

The rearrangement links TRBV25-1 to TRBJ2-7; 11 bases agree with TRBD1. The J segment lost 4 bases and the V segment lost 4 bases, leaving 6 bases of the junction unmatched. This CDR3 is built from 15 residues. Germline V gives CDR1 MGHDK, CDR2 SYGVNS. CDR3 amino acids: CASSGGQGVEYEQYF. CDR3 coding DNA: TGTGCCAGCAGTGGGGGACAGGGGGTAGAATACGAGCAGTACTTC.

The sample holds a few counts of this clone. The chain is built from TRBV6-6 and TRBJ2-2; 11 bases align to TRBD1. V gave up 10 bases and J gave up 7 bases; unmatched junction bases: 5. This CDR3 contains 13 residues. The germline V gene encodes CDR1 MNHNY and CDR2 SVGAGI (reference sequence). The CDR3, as DNA: TGTGCCACCCGGACAGGGGGCGGCGGGGAGCTGTTTTTT. Its translation is CATRTGGGGELFF.

The chain combines TRBV27 with TRBJ1-5, with 7 bases identical to TRBD1. Trimming took 5 bases from V and 4 from J; bases not matched to a gene: 14. Looked up from germline, CDR1 is MNHEY and CDR2 is SMNVEV (reference sequence). This CDR3 region has 17 residues. DNA for the CDR3: TGTGCCAGCAGTCCTTCCCTCCGGGACAGTGTAAATCAGCCCCAGCATTTT. Its translation is CASSPSLRDSVNQPQHF.

This clone was observed a few times. The chain has TRBV5-4 and TRBJ2-3; weak D call: TRBD1 (6 bases). Germline lookup yields CDR1 SGHNT and CDR2 YYREEE (reference sequence). The CDR3 covers 14 residues. Between the trimmed V and J ends, which lost 1 base and 4 bases, there was a span of 10 bases. The CDR3 sequence: CASSLTRGADTQYF. The CDR3 region has the DNA TGTGCCAGCAGCTTGACCAGGGGCGCAGATACGCAGTATTTT.

V usage is TRBV27 and J usage is TRBJ2-3; D is unclear. Trimming shortened V by 1 base and J by 4 bases, and 12 bases separated the two germline ends. Germline assignment: CDR1 MNHEY and CDR2 SMNVEV (reference sequence). The CDR3 loop spans 15 amino acids. In nucleotides, the CDR3 is TGTGCCAGCAGTTTATATGGCGGAATGGCAGATACGCAGTATTTT. This codes for CASSLYGGMADTQYF.

The chain recombines TRBV25-1 with TRBJ1-4; 10 bases are shared with TRBD1. Germline values: CDR1 MGHDK, CDR2 SYGVNS. With 4 bases clipped from V and 0 bases from J, the junction kept 8 bases outside the gene matches. This CDR3 is built from 18 residues. In DNA form, the CDR3 reads TGTGCCAGCAGTGGGACAGGGGGTAAAAGGGCAACTAATGAAAAACTGTTTTTT. Protein: CASSGTGGKRATNEKLFF. Complete variable domain (other parts from reference TRBV25-1 and TRBJ1-4): EADIYQTPRYLVIGTGKKITLECSQTMGHDKMYWYQQDPGMELHLIHYSYGVNSTEKGDLSSESTVSRIRTEHFPLTLESARPSHTSQYLCASSGTGGKRATNEKLFFGSGTQLSVL.

The chain carries TRBV5-4 and TRBJ2-5; TRBD2 agrees at 7 bases. The V segment lost 2 bases and the J segment 5 bases; nucleotides outside the gene matches: 12. CDR3 length: 16 amino acids. The germline gives CDR1 SGHNT, CDR2 YYREEE (reference sequence). Here the CDR3 reads CASSFGREVSRETQYF. CDR3 bases: TGTGCCAGCAGCTTCGGTCGGGAGGTCTCGAGGGAGACCCAGTACTTC.

This chain links TRBV5-1 with TRBJ2-3; D might be TRBD2 (5 bases). V lost 0 bases to trimming and J lost 2 bases, with 13 bases between them. Germline loops: CDR1 SGHRS, CDR2 YFSETQ. This CDR3 contains 16 residues. CDR3 in DNA: TGCGCCAGCAGCTTGGACGGAGGCGGGTTCACAGATACGCAGTATTTT. This sequence encodes CASSLDGGGFTDTQYF.

The chain has TRBV9 and TRBJ2-5, with 8 bases aligning to TRBD2. The length of the CDR3 is 14 residues. Germline assignment: CDR1 SGDLS and CDR2 YYNGEE. V lost 2 bases, J lost 10 bases, and 10 bases stayed unmatched. CDR3 in DNA: TGTGCCAGCAGCGTGGGACTAGTTGGGGGGGACCAGTACTTC. Translation gives CASSVGLVGGDQYF.

CDR3 in DNA: TGTGCCAGCAGCATGGGACAGCACTCCTACGAGCAGTACTTC. Its translation is CASSMGQHSYEQYF. The genes are TRBV27 and TRBJ2-7; 7 bases agree with TRBD1. V lost 6 bases, J lost 0 bases, and 5 bases stayed unmatched. Germline values: CDR1 MNHEY, CDR2 SMNVEV (reference sequence). This CDR3 contains 14 residues.

V usage is TRBV6-1 and J usage is TRBJ1-1, with no clear D. Germline values: CDR1 MNHNS, CDR2 SASEGT. V was trimmed by 4 bases and J by 0 bases, leaving 12 bases between them. The CDR3 is 15 residues long. CDR3 bases: TGTGCCAGCAGTGGCCGGGAAACAGTGAACACTGAAGCTTTCTTT. It translates to CASSGRETVNTEAFF.

J is TRBJ2-7 and V is TRBV5-3; TRBD2 matches at 7 bases. TRBV5-3 is known as an ORF, though its function is uncertain. Trimming took 3 bases from V and 3 from J; bases not matched to a gene: 3. The CDR3 consists of 13 residues. The CDR3 DNA reads TGTGCCAGAAGCTGCGGACTAGGCTACGAGCAGTACTTC. It is translated as CARSCGLGYEQYF.

This chain links TRBV9 with TRBJ2-3; no reliable D call. Germline CDR1 and CDR2: SGDLS and YYNGEE. V was trimmed by 0 bases and J by 2 bases, leaving 4 bases between them. The CDR3 consists of 13 residues. CDR3 bases: TGTGCCAGCAGCGTAGGTAACACAGATACGCAGTATTTT. Translated: CASSVGNTDTQYF.

This clone was observed a single time. This chain connects TRBV29-1 to TRBJ2-5, with D possibly being TRBD2 (5 bases). V gave up 4 bases and J gave up 4 bases, with 13 bases separating them. The V gene's germline CDR1 is SQVTM and CDR2 ANQGSEA. The CDR3 is made up of 13 amino acids. DNA for the CDR3: TGCAGCGTTGCCAGCCTTGAGGGAGAGACCCAGTACTTC. It translates to CSVASLEGETQYF. Using reference TRBV29-1 and TRBJ2-5 for the parts outside the CDR3, the full variable domain is SAVISQKPSRDICQRGTSLTIQCQVDSQVTMMFWYRQQPGQSLTLIATANQGSEATYESGFVIDKFPISRPNLTFSTLTVSNMSPEDSSIYLCSVASLEGETQYFGPGTRLLVL.

The genes are TRBV2 and TRBJ2-5, with D possibly being TRBD2 (6 bases). The DNA end favors TRBJ2-7, so the J call may be wrong. The germline gives CDR1 SNHLY, CDR2 FYNNEI. The CDR3 is 15 residues long. CDR3 in amino acids: CASSEFWEVGYEQYF. The CDR3 bases are TGTGCCAGCAGTGAATTTTGGGAGGTAGGCTACGAGCAGTACTTC.

The chain uses TRBV30 and TRBJ1-2; TRBD1 aligns across 7 bases. Unmatched junction bases numbered 5, after V lost 0 bases and J lost 4 bases. Germline V gene lookup returns CDR1 GTSNPN and CDR2 SVGIG (reference sequence). CDR3 size: 14 residues. The CDR3 DNA reads as TGTGCCTGGAGTGTACTTCAGGGGGGCTATGGCTACACCTTC. Its protein product is CAWSVLQGGYGYTF.

The V gene is TRBV4-2, the J gene TRBJ2-7; D may be TRBD1 (5 bases). The CDR3 is 17 amino acids. CDR1 and CDR2 from the germline V gene are LGHNA and YNFKEQ. V gave up 0 bases and J gave up 1 base, with 16 bases separating them. DNA for the CDR3: TGTGCCAGCAGCCAAGAATTCGGCAGGGAAGGGTCCTACGAGCAGTACTTC. Translated: CASSQEFGREGSYEQYF.

DNA of the CDR3: TGTGCCAGCAGCATGGACAGGGGGCATTCACCCCTCCACTTT. Translating gives CASSMDRGHSPLHF. The genes are TRBV5-4 and TRBJ1-6; 11 bases are shared with TRBD1. V trimming: 4 bases; J trimming: 8 bases; junction bases outside the gene matches: 2. This CDR3 contains 14 residues. Per germline, CDR1 SGHNT and CDR2 YYREEE (reference sequence).

The chain links TRBV30 to TRBJ1-2; possibly TRBD1 for D (5 bases). Germline lookup yields CDR1 GTSNPN and CDR2 SVGIG (reference sequence). Trimming cost V 4 bases and J 8 bases, with 14 bases left between them. This CDR3 has 12 amino acids. CDR3 residues: CAWTYGGGGYTF. CDR3 coding DNA: TGTGCCTGGACCTACGGGGGGGGAGGCTACACCTTC.

This sequence joins TRBV27 and TRBJ2-5; D is perhaps TRBD2 (6 bases). Germline loops: CDR1 MNHEY, CDR2 SMNVEV (reference sequence). The CDR3 consists of 15 residues. V lost 5 bases and J lost 1, with 14 bases in between. The CDR3 sequence: CASSPHRTTQETQYF. As DNA, the CDR3 is TGTGCCAGCAGTCCGCATAGGACTACCCAAGAGACCCAGTACTTC.

The chain uses TRBV19 and TRBJ1-4; TRBD1 matches at 8 bases. Looked up from germline, CDR1 is LNHDA and CDR2 is SQIVND (reference sequence). The CDR3 covers 15 residues. The junction had 12 bases not matched to a gene; V was cut back by 7 bases and J by 8 bases. This CDR3 is CASTSETGGYEKLFF. DNA for the CDR3: TGTGCCAGTACGTCCGAAACAGGGGGGTACGAAAAACTGTTTTTT.

The chain recombines TRBV19 with TRBJ2-1; TRBD2 might be the D (5 bases). The germline CDR1 and CDR2 sequences are LNHDA and SQIVND (reference sequence). The germline V and J ends were trimmed by 5 bases and 0 bases, with 14 bases remaining between them. The CDR3 length is 16 residues. CDR3 sequence reads: CASSSYGGSSYNEQFF. The DNA for the CDR3 is TGTGCCAGTAGTTCGTACGGTGGGAGCTCCTACAATGAGCAGTTCTTC.

This sequence joins TRBV5-1 and TRBJ2-7; tentatively, D is TRBD2 (6 bases). Trimming took off 4 bases at V and 0 bases at J, with 14 bases between the two ends. Germline V gives CDR1 SGHRS, CDR2 YFSETQ. This CDR3 has 15 residues. CDR3 DNA sequence: TGCGCCAGCAGCCCCCGGGACTCCAGCTCCTACGAGCAGTACTTC. Its translation: CASSPRDSSSYEQYF.

This clone was seen more than once but under ten times. The chain couples TRBV5-6 to TRBJ2-4; 7 positions match TRBD1. This CDR3 spans 16 amino acids. V dropped 0 bases and J dropped 0; count of bases not matched to a gene: 3. Germline lookup yields CDR1 SGHDT and CDR2 YYEEEE. The CDR3 region has the DNA TGTGCCAGCAGCTTGGGGGGACAGATAGCCAAAAACATTCAGTACTTC. It is translated as CASSLGGQIAKNIQYF.

This chain links TRBV2 with TRBJ2-7, with TRBD2 matching over 11 bases. The CDR3 sequence is 14 residues long. Germline lookup yields CDR1 SNHLY and CDR2 FYNNEI. Unmatched junction bases numbered 6, after V lost 8 bases and J lost 3 bases. The CDR3 coding sequence is TGTGCCAGCTATACTAGCGGGGGATACTACGAGCAGTACTTC. It is translated as CASYTSGGYYEQYF.

The V call is TRBV6-5, the J call TRBJ1-2; possibly TRBD1 for D (6 bases). The CDR3 is 14 residues long. V gave up 4 bases and J gave up 5 bases, with 14 bases separating them. Germline CDR1 is MNHEY and CDR2 is SVGAGI. The CDR3 region has the DNA TGTGCCAGCAGTTCAGGCAGGGGATGGTATGGCTACACCTTC. It is translated as CASSSGRGWYGYTF.

The chain employs TRBV6-1 and TRBJ2-7, with a weak D call TRBD2 (5 bases). Germline-derived CDR1 and CDR2 are MNHNS and SASEGT. V dropped 6 bases and J dropped 7 bases, with 10 bases sitting between them. This CDR3 has 11 amino acids. For the CDR3, the DNA is TGTGCCAGCAGCCAAACGGGGGAGCAGTACTTC. Encoded protein: CASSQTGEQYF.

V is TRBV5-8 and J is TRBJ2-1; D is undetermined. Trimming pared 0 bases from V and 4 bases from J, leaving 5 bases between. Germline lookup yields CDR1 SGHTS and CDR2 YDEGEE. This CDR3 region has 13 residues. The chain's CDR3 is CASSLALYNEQFF. CDR3 in DNA: TGTGCCAGCAGCTTGGCCCTTTACAATGAGCAGTTCTTC. The full variable domain, in which reference TRBV5-8 and TRBJ2-1 provide the parts outside the CDR3, is EAGVTQSPTHLIKTRGQQATLRCSPISGHTSVYWYQQALGLGLQFLLWYDEGEERNRGNFPPRFSGRQFPNYSSELNVNALELEDSALYLCASSLALYNEQFFGPGTRLTVL.

This clone has a handful of counts. The V gene is TRBV15, the J gene TRBJ1-1; 8 bases are a match to TRBD1. The V gene's germline CDR1 is LNHNV and CDR2 YYDKDF (reference sequence). After removal of 5 bases from V and 6 bases from J, the junction contained 8 bases not matched to a gene. The CDR3 runs to 14 residues. CDR3 DNA: TGTGCCACCAGCCCGGACAGGGTGTTGCCTGAAGCTTTCTTT. Protein sequence: CATSPDRVLPEAFF.